The following is a TCR beta chain sequence with its context. The TCR library protocol attached unique molecular identifiers to the individual cDNA molecules. TCRdb itself ran the 5' RACE reads through MiXCR, one entry per CDR3 protein. Here the sample spans about 52,000 distinct CDR3 sequences, approximately 9.9% being singletons. The data derive from a study of early T cells in non-severe SARS-CoV-2 infection. Across the whole study: Bulk RNA isolated from unsorted whole blood underwent sequencing; chains were not paired.

The CDR3 contains 14 residues. The germline gives CDR1 MNHEY, CDR2 SVGAGI. V shed 0 bases and J shed 3 bases, with 9 bases lying between them. The rearrangement links TRBV6-5 to TRBJ2-7, with unresolved D. The clonotype comes from an adult who was a healthcare worker with PCR-confirmed SARS-CoV-2 infection or an uninfected control (not recorded which). Sequencing was performed on whole blood. CDR3 coding DNA: TGTGCCAGCAGTTACTCGGTAGGGTTCTACGAGCAGTACTTC. Amino acids: CASSYSVGFYEQYF.